The 6 T cell receptor beta chains listed next were all sequenced from one sample in a study of T cell responses to AZD1222 COVID-19 vaccine. TCRdb's table, derived via immunoSEQ multiplex PCR, lists solely in-frame clones and lacks some. The data show 200,000 or so clones, roughly 92% seen once. Sequences were derived from peripheral blood, sampled 28 days after the second AZD1222 dose. The receptors shown here come from an adult who received the AZD1222 COVID-19 vaccine.

The gene calls are TRBV12-5 and TRBJ2-7; D possibly corresponds to TRBD1 (6 bases). Germline-derived CDR1 and CDR2 are LGHNT and FRNRAP. This CDR3 has 12 amino acids. The V and J ends lost 6 bases and 3 bases respectively, with 9 bases between them. The CDR3 region has the DNA TGTGCTAGTGGCCAGGGGCTCTACGAGCAGTACTTC. It codes for CASGQGLYEQYF.

The chain combines TRBV14 with TRBJ2-3; perhaps TRBD2 as D (7 bases). Germline V gives CDR1 SGHDN, CDR2 FVKESK. This CDR3 spans 16 amino acids. V lost 1 base, J lost 7 bases, and 18 bases lay in between. The CDR3 reads CASSQGGGGASNTQYF. Here the CDR3 DNA reads TGTGCCAGCAGCCAAGGTGGAGGGGGGGCCTCCAATACGCAGTATTTT.

V and J are TRBV5-1 and TRBJ2-2, with 7 bases that match TRBD1. CDR3 size: 13 residues. Trimming at V came to 7 bases and at J to 1 base, leaving 1 base not matched to a gene. Germline lookup yields CDR1 SGHRS and CDR2 YFSETQ. The CDR3 DNA reads TGCGCCAGCGGACAGGTGAACACCGGGGAGCTGTTTTTT. Its protein product is CASGQVNTGELFF.

This sequence joins TRBV4-1 and TRBJ1-1; D gene unclear. Germline loops: CDR1 MGHRA, CDR2 YSYEKL. The V end was cut by 3 bases, the J end by 3 bases, with 14 bases between. This CDR3 region has 15 residues. The CDR3 coding sequence is TGCGCCAGCAGCCAGTCTGTCCAACAACACACTGAAGCTTTCTTT. Translated: CASSQSVQQHTEAFF.

The rearrangement links TRBV2 to TRBJ1-1; 8 bases are a match to TRBD1. Trimming took 5 bases from V and 2 from J; bases not matched to a gene: 4. CDR1 is SNHLY and CDR2 is FYNNEI in the germline V gene. This CDR3 is 14 amino acids long. CDR3 nucleotide sequence: TGTGCCAGCAGTTACAGGGGGGGAAACACTGAAGCTTTCTTT. The encoded protein is CASSYRGGNTEAFF.

This chain connects TRBV11-3 to TRBJ1-1; the D gene is possibly TRBD1 (5 bases). V was trimmed by 2 bases and J by 4 bases, leaving 11 bases between them. Germline assignment: CDR1 SGHNT and CDR2 YENEEA. This CDR3 has 14 residues. The CDR3 bases are TGTGCCAGCAGCTTACAGGCCCAGGGCACTGAAGCTTTCTTT. Amino acid sequence: CASSLQAQGTEAFF.